This T cell receptor (beta chain) was sequenced during a study of cytomegalovirus exposure and HLA in healthy donors (dated by TCRdb to about 2017). Background on the whole study: According to an earlier analysis of 550 to 750 of the donors, about 179 million T cells yielded 90 million to 130 million unique TCR beta sequences and 276 Gb of sequence data. Roughly 300 gigabases of sequencing data and tens of millions of unique TCR sequences made up an early release that covered nearly 650 HLA-typed donors. The study aimed to test whether cataloging public T cell receptors could reveal signatures of past pathogen exposure. HLA typing covered class I and class II loci at four-digit resolution. Several DR-DQ haplotypes were treated as single units for association and clustering because of strong linkage in the cohort. An earlier analysis of around 540 of the donors applied high-throughput TCR beta sequencing to assess whether each TCR beta V gene segment acted as functional or pseudogenic. The number of typed donors differed by locus: about 629-630 for A, B, C, DRB1 and DQB1; approximately 520 for DQA1; over 600 for DPA1; and roughly 450 for DPB1. Among the roughly 400 genotyped donors, around 81% belonged to the genetic ancestry cluster associated with self-reported Caucasian donors. Rather than drawing on any new phenotypic data, the later analysis identified candidate immune exposures from TCR beta sequences and the way those sequences occurred across donors. Among some 400 genotyped donors of the cohort, an average of about 240,000 unique TCR beta nucleotide sequences was sequenced per donor, of which about 19% were non-productive. A later genetic analysis took genome-wide SNP genotypes for about three fifths of the 666 donors and used that subset as a discovery cohort. A later analysis re-analyzed previously published TCR beta repertoires from roughly 600 donors and added high-resolution HLA genotyping to study TCR occurrence patterns. Donor age, sex, ethnicity and CMV serostatus were compiled alongside the repertoire data. Every repertoire in the discovery cohort had been generated on one and the same sequencing platform. In addition to the first cohort of 650 to 750 subjects, a separate validation cohort of 130 or so different subjects was used. To predict cytomegalovirus infection status, the study brought together high-throughput TCR immunosequencing, statistical association of individual TCRs with disease status, and machine learning. The T cell repertoires of some 670 subjects were profiled by immunosequencing and related to cytomegalovirus serostatus. Points the paper makes about the study in general: A further reported finding was that TCR beta sequences accurately predicted the HLA-A and HLA-B alleles for most subjects in the first cohort. According to the authors, the approach could potentially be generalized to other disease states and immunological phenotypes. Cytomegalovirus status was reported to be diagnosed by the classifier with high specificity and sensitivity in both the original and validation cohorts. Compared with equally common non-associated chains, HLA-associated TCR beta chains in a later analysis were more clonally expanded and had lower generation probabilities. In a later analysis, most CMV-associated TCR beta chains were found to appear HLA-restricted, with HLA associations seemingly driven largely by CMV exposure. Only TCR beta chains were sequenced in this cohort, and the absence of alpha or paired-chain data limited detectable features. CMV serostatus was the only immune exposure information available for the cohort. A later genetic analysis associated a missense DCLRE1C variant with V-gene and J-gene trimming of TCR beta chains, and an independent cohort replicated the association. Because some donors lacked HLA typing at each locus, the association tests relied only on the typed subset. Three of the identified cytomegalovirus-associated TCR beta chains were confirmed in vitro to be specific for cytomegalovirus antigens. Linkage disequilibrium might explain the correlated functional status among segregating V segments, but an unknown experimental factor could not be ruled out. An earlier analysis of approximately 500 of the donors showed that most TCR beta V segments appeared in productive rearrangements either about 90% or about 30% of the time, which broadly matched IMGT annotations. While some public TCRs were present in many individuals, most TCR sequences turned up only very rarely across donors. Some IMGT-functional V segments, including TRBV6-2 and TRBV6-3, could not be told apart with the 87-base-pair reads, so those segments were excluded. In a later analysis, several top co-occurrence clusters were reported to appear linked to parvovirus B19, influenza, CMV and Epstein-Barr virus. A cluster of highly shared sequence variants was judged likely to be a technical artifact of the sequencing pipeline. Because counts were too low, seventeen rarely observed V segments, including chromosome 9 orphons, were excluded from the earlier analysis of several hundred of the donors. Specific HLA alleles were associated with 16,951 TCR beta sequences at a false discovery rate of 0.05 in a later analysis. When HLA alleles, especially DR and DQ, strongly co-occurred, attributing TCR associations to individual alleles was difficult. A total of fewer than 200 TCR beta chains were listed by the study as associated with cytomegalovirus. The presence/absence analyses assumed that sequencing depth was roughly uniform across donors, and that assumption may not be true. In a later analysis, the rate of TCR association differed among HLA loci, with DRB1 alleles having the most associated TCRs and HLA-C alleles having the fewest. According to a later genetic analysis, donors in an Asian-associated ancestry cluster had fewer N-insertions in productive TCRs than the roughly 660-donor mean.

Library method: the immunoSEQ multiplex PCR assay. The multiplex PCR relied on a mix of 60 forward primers for TCR Vbeta segments and 13 reverse primers for TCR Jbeta segments. The CDR3 region of rearranged TCR beta genes was amplified from genomic DNA by a multiplex PCR assay. On the Illumina HiSeq System, the amplified TCR beta libraries were sequenced as 87-base-pair reads. As for the original processing: Across the 670 or so repertoires, a later analysis counted approximately 75 million unique TCR beta chains, around 10 million of which were shared by at least two donors. To remove PCR and sequencing errors, raw reads were error-corrected and collapsed into unique sequences using a nearest-neighbor algorithm that merged closely related sequences. Alignment of CDR3 sequences to IMGT reference sequences was used to assign V, D and J gene segments. For a sequence to be retained, a match of at least six nucleotides was required to both a V gene segment and a J gene segment. Rearrangements were called productive when the CDR3 lacked stop codons and stayed in frame with V and J; all others were non-productive. Following IMGT convention, CDR3 was defined as the stretch from the second conserved V-encoded cysteine to the conserved J-encoded phenylalanine. Sequences without an unambiguous match to a single V gene segment were excluded from the earlier analysis of almost 600 of the donors. An earlier analysis of a few hundred of the donors called V segments functional above 56.7% productive rearrangements and segregating when the between-donor standard deviation exceeded 5%. To diagnose cytomegalovirus status from the catalog of TCR beta chain sequences, a statistical classification framework was built. V and J gene assignment, in a later analysis, came from comparing TCR nucleotide sequences with IMGT/GENE-DB human TR gene sequences. A later analysis assigned CDR3 sequences and most-parsimonious VDJ recombination scenarios with the TCRdist pipeline. A later analysis defined each TCR beta chain by its CDR3 amino acid sequence plus V-gene family, and excluded reads lacking a unique V-gene family. A later analysis removed roughly 590 highly shared, low-generation-probability nucleotide sequences to deal with suspected cross-contamination and a sequencing artifact. A later analysis calculated a clonal expansion index for each public chain from normalized within-repertoire ranks of inferred template counts. Generation probabilities in a later analysis came from a VDJ recombination model fitted to out-of-frame rearrangements, and those results were checked against IGoR. In a later analysis, TCR-TCR, TCR-HLA and TCR-CMV co-occurrence was scored with hypergeometric tests, and a repertoire-size bias correction was applied to TCR pairs. A later analysis estimated false discovery rates by permuting HLA or CMV assignments 20 times. A later analysis grouped co-occurring TCRs with DBSCAN, adding TCRdist sequence similarity when clustering within HLA-allele-positive subsets. Repertoires with fewer than 30,000 or more than 120,000 public chains were left out of co-occurrence clustering, as were five repertoires with anomalous nucleotide sharing. TCRdb took this table from immuneACCESS and kept in-frame rearrangements with V and J called. Such tables lack part of the clones; where checked against another copy, unresolved V genes explain under half of the gap, and the rest is unexplained. That table furnishes V, J and clone size, whereas the DNA furnished D and trimming. The sample profile shows about 120,000 clones; 70% to 80% of them were found once. Clones ranked in the top ten supply about 16% of the sample.

In total, roughly 710 healthy bone marrow donors made up the cohort. Cohort members were all nominally healthy when sampled, although unrecorded immune exposures were likely present. The donor was CMV seropositive and was included in the group of almost 300 seropositive cohort members. A peripheral blood sample was provided by each donor, and peripheral blood mononuclear cells were used for TCR beta sequencing. Genomic DNA extraction from the blood cell samples was performed with the Qiagen DNeasy Blood Extraction Kit. In regard to this clone: It has no known antigen specificity. The record has no base qualities; no much larger clone is one base away.

From the cysteine through the phenylalanine, the CDR3 covers 18 amino acids. CDR3 DNA is the only sequence kept; it has 54 bases, read in frame from the first base. Via the germline V gene, CDR1 is MNHNS and CDR2 SASEGT. Relative to germline, V is 2 bases shorter and J is 2 bases shorter, with 19 bases between their ends. The receptor was isolated from a man aged 50-59 years in good health and CMV-seropositive. What was sequenced was PBMCs. In this chain, TRBV6-1 is recombined with TRBJ1-5, with the D gene not confidently named. The DNA reads as follows: TGTGCCAGCAGTGAAAAACCCTGGGGTCGGCGGGGCAATCAGCCCCAGCATTTT. The encoded protein is CASSEKPWGRRGNQPQHF.